The 6 T cell receptor beta chains presented below share a single source sample, sequenced in a study of shared clonotypes between healthy human individuals. CD8 cells regarded as naive lacked CD45RO, were positively chosen for CCR7, and omitted terminally differentiated effector memory CD45RA+ cells. The protocol was immunoSEQ multiplex PCR, while the TCRdb copy is restricted to in-frame clones and leaves out a portion. The repertoire holds about 2 million clones, with about 95% as singletons. Sequencing input: naive CD8+ T cells sorted from blood. The receptors were sampled from a man between 18 and 29 years old in good health.

V and J are TRBV6-6 and TRBJ1-4, with D perhaps TRBD1 (5 bases). Per germline, CDR1 MNHNY and CDR2 SVGAGI (reference sequence). Trimming pared 4 bases from V and 3 bases from J, leaving 9 bases between. The CDR3 runs to 14 residues. CDR3: CASSFTGPNEKLFF. Here the CDR3 DNA reads TGTGCCAGCAGTTTTACAGGCCCTAATGAAAAACTGTTTTTT.

The chain combines TRBV21-1 with TRBJ2-7; the D call TRBD2 from the table was never checked on the DNA. TRBV21-1 is a pseudogene. The CDR3 loop spans 16 amino acids. The chain's CDR3 is CASRFSASGLAYEQYF. The DNA of the CDR3 is TGTGCCAGCAGGTTTTCAGCTAGCGGTTTGGCCTACGAGCAGTACTTC.

V and J are TRBV10-3 and TRBJ2-7; D gene uncertain. The germline V gene encodes CDR1 ENHRY and CDR2 SYGVKD. The ends were cut back, 3 bases at V and 0 bases at J, with 15 bases in the middle. This CDR3 is built from 16 residues. This CDR3 is CAISEFGSSSSYEQYF. CDR3 nucleotide sequence: TGTGCCATCAGTGAATTCGGCTCGTCGAGCTCCTACGAGCAGTACTTC.

The gene calls are TRBV4-1 and TRBJ1-1, with D perhaps matching TRBD1 (6 bases). Trimming cost V 1 base and J 2 bases, with 14 bases left between them. CDR1 and CDR2 (germline): MGHRA, YSYEKL. The CDR3 runs to 16 residues. This CDR3 is CASSQVVGGLNTEAFF. The CDR3 nucleotides read TGCGCCAGCAGCCAAGTTGTCGGGGGCCTCAACACTGAAGCTTTCTTT.

The rearrangement joins TRBV4-1 to TRBJ1-5; possibly TRBD1 for D (5 bases). The CDR3 spans 16 residues. Germline CDR1 reads MGHRA; CDR2 reads YSYEKL. V lost 2 bases, J lost 3 bases, and 14 bases lay in between. As DNA, the CDR3 is TGCGCCAGCAGCCAACGGGCAGGGTCCCCCAATCAGCCCCAGCATTTT. Translating it yields CASSQRAGSPNQPQHF.

V usage is TRBV27 and J usage is TRBJ2-7; no definite D call. The V gene's germline CDR1 is MNHEY and CDR2 SMNVEV (reference sequence). CDR3 length equals 13 residues. V lost 3 bases, J lost 2 bases, and 8 bases lay in between. CDR3 nucleotides: TGTGCCAGCAGTTTGGTCAGCACCTACGAGCAGTACTTC. It yields the protein CASSLVSTYEQYF.